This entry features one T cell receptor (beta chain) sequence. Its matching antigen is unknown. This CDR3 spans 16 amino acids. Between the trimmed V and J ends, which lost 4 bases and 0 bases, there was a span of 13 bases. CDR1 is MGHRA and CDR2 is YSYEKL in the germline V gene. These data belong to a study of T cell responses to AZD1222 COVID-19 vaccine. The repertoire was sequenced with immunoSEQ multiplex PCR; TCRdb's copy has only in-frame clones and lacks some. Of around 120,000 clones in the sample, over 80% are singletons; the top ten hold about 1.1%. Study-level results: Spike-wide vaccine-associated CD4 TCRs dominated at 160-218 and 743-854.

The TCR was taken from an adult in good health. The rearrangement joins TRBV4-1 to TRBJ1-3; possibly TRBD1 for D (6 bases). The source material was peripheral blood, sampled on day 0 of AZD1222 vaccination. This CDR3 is CASSRRQEYSGNTIYF. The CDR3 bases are TGCGCCAGCAGCCGAAGACAGGAATACTCTGGAAACACCATATATTTT.